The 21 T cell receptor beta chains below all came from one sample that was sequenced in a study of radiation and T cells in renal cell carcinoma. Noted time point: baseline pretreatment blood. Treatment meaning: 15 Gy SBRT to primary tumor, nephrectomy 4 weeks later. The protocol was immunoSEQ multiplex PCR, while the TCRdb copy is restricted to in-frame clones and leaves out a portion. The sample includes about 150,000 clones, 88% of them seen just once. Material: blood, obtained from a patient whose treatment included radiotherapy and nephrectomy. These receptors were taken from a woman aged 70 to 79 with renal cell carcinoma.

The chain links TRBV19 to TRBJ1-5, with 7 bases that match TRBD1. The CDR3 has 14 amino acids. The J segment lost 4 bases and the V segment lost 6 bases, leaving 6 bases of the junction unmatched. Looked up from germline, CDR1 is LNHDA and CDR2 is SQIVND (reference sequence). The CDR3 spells CASRETGINQPQHF. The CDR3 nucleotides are TGTGCCAGTAGGGAGACAGGGATAAATCAGCCCCAGCATTTT.

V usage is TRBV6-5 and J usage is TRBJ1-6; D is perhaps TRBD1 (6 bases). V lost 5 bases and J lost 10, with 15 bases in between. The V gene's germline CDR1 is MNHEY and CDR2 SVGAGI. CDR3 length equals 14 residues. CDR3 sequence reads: CASSQTSGVSPLHF. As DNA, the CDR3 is TGTGCCAGCAGTCAAACATCAGGGGTCTCACCCCTCCACTTT.

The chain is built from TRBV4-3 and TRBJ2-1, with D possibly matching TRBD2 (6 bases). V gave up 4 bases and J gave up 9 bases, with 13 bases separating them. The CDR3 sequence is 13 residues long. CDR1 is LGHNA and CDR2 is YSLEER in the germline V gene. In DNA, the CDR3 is TGCGCCAGCAGCCCGGGACTTTCAGGTGAGCAGTTCTTC. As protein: CASSPGLSGEQFF.

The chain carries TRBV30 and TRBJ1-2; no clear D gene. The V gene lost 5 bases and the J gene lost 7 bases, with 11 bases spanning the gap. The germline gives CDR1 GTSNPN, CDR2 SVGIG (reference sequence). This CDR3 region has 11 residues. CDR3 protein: CAWGSPRGYTF. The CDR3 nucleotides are TGTGCCTGGGGGTCCCCCCGTGGCTACACCTTC.

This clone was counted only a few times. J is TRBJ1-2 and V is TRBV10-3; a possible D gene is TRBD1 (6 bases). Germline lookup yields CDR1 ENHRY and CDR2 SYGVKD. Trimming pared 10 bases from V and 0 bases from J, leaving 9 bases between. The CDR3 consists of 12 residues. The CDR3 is CASGQTNYGYTF. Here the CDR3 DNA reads TGTGCCAGCGGACAGACTAACTATGGCTACACCTTC.

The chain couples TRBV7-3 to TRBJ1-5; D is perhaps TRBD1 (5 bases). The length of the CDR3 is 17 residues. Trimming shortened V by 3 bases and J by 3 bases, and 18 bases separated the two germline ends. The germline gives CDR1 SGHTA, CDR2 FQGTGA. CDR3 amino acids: CASSLGRLGRINQPQHF. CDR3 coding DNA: TGTGCCAGCAGCTTGGGGCGGCTGGGGCGTATCAATCAGCCCCAGCATTTT.

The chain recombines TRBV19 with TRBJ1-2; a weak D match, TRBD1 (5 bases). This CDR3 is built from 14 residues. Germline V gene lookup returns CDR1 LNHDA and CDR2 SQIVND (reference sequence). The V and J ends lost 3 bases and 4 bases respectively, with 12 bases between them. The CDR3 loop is CASSITGVAYGYTF. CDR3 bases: TGTGCCAGTAGTATCACAGGAGTCGCCTATGGCTACACCTTC.

The CDR3 spells CASSSGNRDRDSPLHF. CDR3 nucleotides: TGTGCCAGCAGCTCCGGTAACCGGGACAGGGATTCACCCCTCCACTTT. The chain combines TRBV5-4 with TRBJ1-6, with 9 positions matching TRBD1. CDR3 length: 16 residues. The V gene end was trimmed by 3 bases and the J gene end by 8 bases; junction bases not matched to a gene: 9. Germline CDR1 SGHNT, CDR2 YYREEE (reference sequence).

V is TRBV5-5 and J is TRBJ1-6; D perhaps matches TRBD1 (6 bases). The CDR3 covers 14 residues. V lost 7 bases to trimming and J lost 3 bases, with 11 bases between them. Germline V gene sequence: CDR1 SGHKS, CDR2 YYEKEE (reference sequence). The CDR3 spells CASRGTNYNSPLHF. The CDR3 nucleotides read TGTGCCAGCCGGGGGACAAACTATAATTCACCCCTCCACTTT.

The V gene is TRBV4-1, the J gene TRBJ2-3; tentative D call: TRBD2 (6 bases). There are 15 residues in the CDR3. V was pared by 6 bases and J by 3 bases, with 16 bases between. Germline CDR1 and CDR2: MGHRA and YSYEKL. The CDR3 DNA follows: TGCGCCAGCAGAAATGGGGGGATCGGGACAGATACGCAGTATTTT. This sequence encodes CASRNGGIGTDTQYF.

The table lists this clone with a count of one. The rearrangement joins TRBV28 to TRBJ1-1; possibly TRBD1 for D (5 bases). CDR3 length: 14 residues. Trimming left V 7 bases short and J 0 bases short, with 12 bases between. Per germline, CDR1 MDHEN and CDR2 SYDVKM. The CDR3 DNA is TGTGCCAGCACCCCAGGGTTGCTGAACACTGAAGCTTTCTTT. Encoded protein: CASTPGLLNTEAFF. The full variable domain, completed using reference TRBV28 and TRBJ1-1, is DVKVTQSSRYLVKRTGEKVFLECVQDMDHENMFWYRQDPGLGLRLIYFSYDVKMKEKGDIPEGYSVSREKKERFSLILESASTNQTSMYLCASTPGLLNTEAFFGQGTRLTVV.

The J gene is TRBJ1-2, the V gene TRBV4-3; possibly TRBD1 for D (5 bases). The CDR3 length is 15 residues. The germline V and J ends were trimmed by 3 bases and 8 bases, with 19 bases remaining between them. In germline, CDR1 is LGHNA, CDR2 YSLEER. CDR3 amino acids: CASSQGGLGVWGYTF. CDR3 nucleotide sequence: TGCGCCAGCAGCCAGGGAGGTCTAGGGGTGTGGGGCTACACCTTC.

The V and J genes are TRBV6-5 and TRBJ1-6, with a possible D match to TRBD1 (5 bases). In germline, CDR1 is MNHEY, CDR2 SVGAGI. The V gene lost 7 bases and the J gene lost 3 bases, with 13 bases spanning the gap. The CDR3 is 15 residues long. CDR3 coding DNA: TGTGCCAGCACACCCTTGGGACTCTATAATTCACCCCTCCACTTT. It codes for CASTPLGLYNSPLHF.

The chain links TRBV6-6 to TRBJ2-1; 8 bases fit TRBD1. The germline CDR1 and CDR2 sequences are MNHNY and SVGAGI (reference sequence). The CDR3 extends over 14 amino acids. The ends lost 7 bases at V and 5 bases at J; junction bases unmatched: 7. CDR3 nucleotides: TGTGCCAGCACCCCGGACAGGGTCCACAATGAGCAGTTCTTC. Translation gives CASTPDRVHNEQFF.

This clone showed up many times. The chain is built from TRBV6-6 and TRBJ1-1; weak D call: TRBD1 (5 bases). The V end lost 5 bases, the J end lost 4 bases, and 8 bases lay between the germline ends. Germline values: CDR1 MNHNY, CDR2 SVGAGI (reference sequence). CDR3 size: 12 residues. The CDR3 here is CASSTGGTEAFF. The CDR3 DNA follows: TGTGCCAGCAGTACCGGGGGCACTGAAGCTTTCTTT.

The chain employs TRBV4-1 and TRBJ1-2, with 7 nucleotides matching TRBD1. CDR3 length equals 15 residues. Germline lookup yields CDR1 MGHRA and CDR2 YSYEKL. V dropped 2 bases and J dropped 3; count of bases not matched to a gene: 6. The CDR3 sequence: CASSQSGTEYYGYTF. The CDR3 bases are TGCGCCAGCAGCCAATCCGGGACAGAATACTATGGCTACACCTTC.

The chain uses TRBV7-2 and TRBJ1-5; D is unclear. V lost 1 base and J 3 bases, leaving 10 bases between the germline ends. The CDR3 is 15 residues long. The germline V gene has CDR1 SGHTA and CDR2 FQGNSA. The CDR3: CASSLGGQNNQPQHF. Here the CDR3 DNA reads TGTGCCAGCAGCTTAGGAGGGCAGAACAATCAGCCCCAGCATTTT.

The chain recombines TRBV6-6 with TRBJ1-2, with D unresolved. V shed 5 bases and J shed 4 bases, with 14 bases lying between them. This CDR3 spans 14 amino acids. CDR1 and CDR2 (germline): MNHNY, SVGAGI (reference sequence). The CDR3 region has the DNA TGTGCCAGCAGTACCCCCCTCGCAACCTATGGCTACACCTTC. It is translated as CASSTPLATYGYTF.

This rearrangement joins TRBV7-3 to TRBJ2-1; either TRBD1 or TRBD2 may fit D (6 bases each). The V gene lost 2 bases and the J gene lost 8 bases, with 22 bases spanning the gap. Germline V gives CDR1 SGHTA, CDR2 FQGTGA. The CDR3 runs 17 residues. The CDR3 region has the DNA TGTGCCAGCAGCTTATCAAGCCTGGTCGGAGGGGGGCATGAGCAGTTCTTC. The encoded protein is CASSLSSLVGGGHEQFF. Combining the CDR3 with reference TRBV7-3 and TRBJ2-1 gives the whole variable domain GAGVSQTPSNKVTEKGKYVELRCDPISGHTALYWYRQSLGQGPEFLIYFQGTGAADDSGLPNDRFFAVRPEGSVSTLKIQRTERGDSAVYLCASSLSSLVGGGHEQFFGPGTRLTVL.

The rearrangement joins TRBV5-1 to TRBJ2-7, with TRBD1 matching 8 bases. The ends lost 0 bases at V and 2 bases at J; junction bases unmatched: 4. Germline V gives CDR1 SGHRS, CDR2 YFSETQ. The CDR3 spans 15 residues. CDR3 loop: CASSLGQGAPYEQYF. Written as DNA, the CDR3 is TGCGCCAGCAGCTTGGGGCAGGGGGCGCCCTACGAGCAGTACTTC. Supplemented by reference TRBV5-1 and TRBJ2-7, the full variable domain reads KAGVTQTPRYLIKTRGQQVTLSCSPISGHRSVSWYQQTPGQGLQFLFEYFSETQRNKGNFPGRFSGRQFSNSRSEMNVSTLELGDSALYLCASSLGQGAPYEQYFGPGTRLTVT.

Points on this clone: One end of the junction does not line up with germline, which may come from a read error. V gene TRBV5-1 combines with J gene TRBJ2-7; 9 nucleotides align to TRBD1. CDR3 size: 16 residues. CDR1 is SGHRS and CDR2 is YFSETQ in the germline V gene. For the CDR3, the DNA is TGCGCCAGCAGCGAACAGGGGGCGCGAGGCTCCTACGAGCAGCACTTC. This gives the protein CASSEQGARGSYEQHF.